This T cell receptor beta chain was captured in a study of cytomegalovirus exposure and HLA in healthy donors. Whole-study context: Out of 170 million or so T cells, an earlier analysis found roughly 100 million unique TCR beta sequences in total. Broader study findings: Association of a missense DCLRE1C variant with TCR beta V- and J-gene trimming was reported in a later analysis. Sequences of the TCR beta chain were said to predict the HLA-A and HLA-B alleles of most subjects accurately.

This clone has just a few counts. Its antigen is unidentified. The study ran its PCR with 60 Vbeta and 13 Jbeta primers. Generated by immunoSEQ multiplex PCR, the TCRdb table keeps only in-frame clones and is missing some. The table lists 200,000 to 300,000 clones, 84% of them singletons. Input material: PBMCs. The sequence was obtained from a woman aged 35 to 49 in good health and CMV-seropositive.

The CDR3 is CAWSDFADYLRSYNEQFF. CDR3 DNA sequence: TGTGCCTGGAGCGATTTCGCGGACTATCTTAGGTCCTACAATGAGCAGTTCTTC. The chain recombines TRBV30 with TRBJ2-1; possible D gene TRBD2, 6 bases. This CDR3 is built from 18 residues. With 3 bases removed from V and 1 base from J, the gap between germline ends came to 22 bases. Germline assignment: CDR1 GTSNPN and CDR2 SVGIG (reference sequence).